The T cell receptor (beta chain) under discussion was sequenced for a study of blood T cell repertoires in COVID-19. As handled by the study authors: Estimation of nucleated cell counts relied on the amplification of reference gene primers. Libraries were prepared by immunoSEQ multiplex PCR; TCRdb keeps only in-frame clonotypes and omits some of them. The V and J calls and clone size are taken from that table; D and trimming were inferred from the DNA. The sample includes 250,000 to 350,000 clones, roughly 90% of them seen just once. CDR3 size: 16 residues. CDR1 SGHTA and CDR2 FQGNSA come from the germline V gene. Trimming cost V 3 bases and J 7 bases, with 21 bases left between them.

Sequencing was performed on peripheral blood. The sequence derives from a woman between 50 and 59 years old who had recovered from COVID-19. This sequence joins TRBV7-2 and TRBJ1-2; TRBD1 might be the D (6 bases). The CDR3 spells CASSFRQAGLKSGYTF. CDR3 bases: TGTGCCAGCAGCTTCCGACAGGCCGGGCTAAAGAGTGGCTACACCTTC.